This TCR beta chain comes out of a study of beta chain features in type 1 diabetes. Comments on this clone: The junction departs from the called germline gene at one end, perhaps through a read error. In the same sample, other DNA sequences code for this CDR3.

The CDR3 has 14 residues. Germline CDR1 reads SGDLS; CDR2 reads YYNGEE. What was sequenced were expressed TCRB transcripts, since all of the isolated RNA had been reverse transcribed. Libraries were prepared by immunoSEQ multiplex PCR; TCRdb keeps only in-frame clonotypes and omits some of them. Found here are some 99,000 clones, 40% of them singletons; the top ten hold over 0.065%. The source material was stem cell memory CD4+ T cells from blood. The genes are TRBV9 and TRBJ2-7; tentatively, D is TRBD2 (6 bases). The TCR was taken from a woman aged 18-30 years in good health. This chain's CDR3 is CASSLGGEAYEQYF. The CDR3 DNA is TGTGCCAGCAGCTTGGGAGGAGAGGCCTACGAGCAGTACTTT.